This T cell receptor (beta chain) was documented in a study of early T cells in non-severe SARS-CoV-2 infection. Study details: Bulk RNA from unsorted whole blood was sequenced; chains were unpaired.

This clonotype showed up just a few times. The CDR3 runs 17 residues. CDR1 and CDR2 (germline): WSHSY, SAAADI. V lost 4 bases and J lost 3, with 21 bases in between. TCRdb called the 5' RACE reads again in MiXCR, with one record for every CDR3 protein. The sample yields approximately 84,000 distinct CDR3 sequences, more than 13% seen once. The TCR originated in an adult who was a healthcare worker with PCR-confirmed SARS-CoV-2 infection or an uninfected control (not recorded which). Sequencing was carried out using whole blood. The V gene is TRBV10-2, the J gene TRBJ1-2; D may be TRBD1 (6 bases). CDR3 DNA: TGCGCCAGCAGTGGGGGTGGGGGGCACCCCTTTCACTATGGCTACACCTTC. It specifies CASSGGGGHPFHYGYTF.